The sequence of this TCR beta chain was determined in a study of blood T cell repertoires in COVID-19 (TCRdb year 2020). Turning to the overall study: Samples from collaborators originated in the United States, Italy and Spain and spanned both the acute and convalescent phases of COVID-19. The prospective study material was composed of cDNA or gDNA derived from T cells, B-cell-depleted T cells, or PBMCs. Deeply sampled blood TCRbeta repertoires from subjects exposed to, actively infected with, or recovered from COVID-19 were included in the dataset. The repertoires were made available in a free public database intended to serve as a resource for research on the immune response to SARS-CoV-2. Samples came from the ongoing ImmuneRACE study (first 160 participants) plus 1,254 subjects from 6 global collaborators. Sample metadata almost always included a de-identified subject ID, COVID-19 status, age in years and sex. Where HLA class I and class II types were available, the types were taken from metadata supplied by the sample provider, not from assay-based typing.

Collaborating institutions collected whole blood in K2EDTA tubes following their own protocols. For TCRbeta analysis, collaborators shipped samples as frozen whole blood, isolated PBMCs, or DNA extracted from either of those sample types. TCRbeta CDR3 regions were amplified from genomic DNA using the immunoSEQ Assay, a bias-controlled multiplex PCR. The original pipeline was this. The number of nucleated cells in each sample was estimated from the amplification of reference gene primers within the assay. To quantify the absolute abundance of each unique TCRbeta CDR3 rearrangement, sequence reads were collapsed and filtered. For each sample, productive Simpson clonality was calculated as the square root of Simpson's diversity index over productive rearrangements. TCRdb holds this immuneACCESS table with in-frame rearrangements only. Some clones are missing; in checked studies, unresolved V genes explain under half, and the rest has no known cause. That table is the source of V, J and clone size, and D and trimming were worked out from the DNA. For this sample the table gives tens of thousands of clones, of which roughly 80% were detected only once. The leading ten clones occupy around a sixth of the sample.

Study-level results and caveats: How much clinical and demographic metadata was included differed by source and by participant, and the metadata was provided uncurated.

As for this clone: What this receptor recognizes is not known. No clone much larger than this one lies a single base away; base qualities are absent.

The CDR3 holds 17 amino acids from the cysteine to the phenylalanine. The retained sequence is limited to the CDR3, 51 bases, with the frame set at the first base. V is pruned by 2 bases and J by 1 base, leaving 6 bases of the junction without a gene match. CDR1 SGHVS and CDR2 FNYEAQ were looked up in the germline V gene. The clonotype comes from a woman older than 75 with acute or convalescent COVID-19. Sequencing input: peripheral blood. The receptor chain draws on TRBV7-6 and TRBJ2-2, and TRBD2 matches 8 of the central bases. The sequenced DNA: TGTGCCAGCAGCTTACTAGCGGGTCGGTTGAACACCGGGGAGCTGTTTTTT. It translates to CASSLLAGRLNTGELFF.